The 23 T cell receptor beta chains listed next were all sequenced from one sample in a study of OX40 agonist ivuxolimab in advanced cancers. Assay used: immunoSEQ multiplex PCR; TCRdb lists only in-frame clones, some missing. The data contain roughly 54,000 clones, approximately 84% of them singletons. The input for sequencing was CD4+ or CD8+ T cells sorted from blood, taken in a trial of the OX40 agonist ivuxolimab. The source of these receptors is an adult with an advanced solid tumor such as melanoma, head and neck, liver or kidney cancer.

The chain joins TRBV6-1 to TRBJ1-5; a weak D match, TRBD1 (6 bases). The CDR3 spans 16 residues. Trimming took off 4 bases at V and 3 bases at J, with 16 bases between the two ends. Germline V gives CDR1 MNHNS, CDR2 SASEGT. The CDR3 DNA reads as TGTGCCAGCAGTGCCTCGGCAGGGGTCTACAATCAGCCCCAGCATTTT. Protein: CASSASAGVYNQPQHF.

V gene TRBV19 combines with J gene TRBJ2-2; 14 bases line up with TRBD2. Per germline, CDR1 LNHDA and CDR2 SQIVND (reference sequence). This CDR3 has 19 residues. Unmatched junction bases numbered 6, after V lost 0 bases and J lost 3 bases. CDR3: CASSIDRTSGRRYTGELFF. In DNA form, the CDR3 reads TGTGCCAGTAGTATAGATCGGACTAGCGGGAGGAGATACACCGGGGAGCTGTTTTTT.

This chain uses TRBV19 with TRBJ1-4; perhaps TRBD1 as D (5 bases). In germline, CDR1 is LNHDA, CDR2 SQIVND (reference sequence). Trimming left V 3 bases short and J 7 bases short, with 18 bases between. The CDR3 runs 16 residues. CDR3 nucleotides: TGTGCCAGTAGTATGCAACCGAACACTAGGGGTGAAAAACTGTTTTTT. Its protein product is CASSMQPNTRGEKLFF.

The chain is built from TRBV28 and TRBJ2-3, with D hard to call. From germline, CDR1 is MDHEN and CDR2 SYDVKM. CDR3 length: 15 amino acids. V gave up 5 bases and J gave up 0 bases, with 12 bases separating them. The CDR3 nucleotides are TGTGCCAGCAGTAGGCCTTTCACTAGCACAGATACGCAGTATTTT. It encodes CASSRPFTSTDTQYF.

The V gene is TRBV15, the J gene TRBJ1-3; TRBD1 is a possible D gene (5 bases). V lost 0 bases, J lost 2 bases, and 14 bases lay in between. This CDR3 is built from 17 residues. Germline V lookup: CDR1 LNHNV, CDR2 YYDKDF (reference sequence). DNA for the CDR3: TGTGCCACCAGCAGAGACCTCATCCCAGGGACTGGAAACACCATATATTTT. This sequence encodes CATSRDLIPGTGNTIYF.

In its sample, this clone was seen a few times. The sample contains more than one DNA sequence encoding this CDR3. This chain connects TRBV28 to TRBJ2-3, with 14 bases matching TRBD2. Germline V gene lookup returns CDR1 MDHEN and CDR2 SYDVKM. Trimming took 6 bases from V and 8 from J; bases not matched to a gene: 7. The CDR3 extends over 15 amino acids. The CDR3 loop is CASSPGLAGDSTQYF. The CDR3, as DNA: TGTGCCAGCAGCCCGGGACTAGCGGGAGATAGTACGCAGTATTTT.

This chain links TRBV19 with TRBJ2-3; no clear D. V lost 6 bases, J lost 0 bases, and 10 bases lay in between. Germline V gene lookup returns CDR1 LNHDA and CDR2 SQIVND (reference sequence). This CDR3 is built from 14 residues. As DNA, the CDR3 is TGTGCCAGTAGCCTGGGAACTAGCACAGATACGCAGTATTTT. It encodes CASSLGTSTDTQYF.

A note on this clone: This specimen includes other DNA sequences encoding the same CDR3. CDR3 sequence reads: CASSLVGDTEAFF. The CDR3 DNA follows: TGTGCCAGCAGCTTGGTGGGGGACACTGAAGCTTTCTTT. The chain recombines TRBV5-6 with TRBJ1-1; D might be TRBD1 (5 bases). Germline V gives CDR1 SGHDT, CDR2 YYEEEE. V dropped 0 bases and J dropped 3 bases, with 6 bases sitting between them. CDR3 length equals 13 residues. Full variable domain (outside the CDR3, taken from reference TRBV5-6 and TRBJ1-1): DAGVTQSPTHLIKTRGQQVTLRCSPKSGHDTVSWYQQALGQGPQFIFQYYEEEERQRGNFPDRFSGHQFPNYSSELNVNALLLGDSALYLCASSLVGDTEAFFGQGTRLTVV.

This clone was observed once. The V call is TRBV7-9, the J call TRBJ2-1, with D possibly matching TRBD2 (5 bases). Germline-derived CDR1 and CDR2 are SEHNR and FQNEAQ (reference sequence). CDR3 length: 16 residues. V was cut by 1 base and J by 3 bases, with 13 bases left in between. CDR3 amino acids: CASSLEGLADYNEQFF. CDR3 nucleotide sequence: TGTGCCAGCAGCTTAGAAGGTCTAGCAGACTACAATGAGCAGTTCTTC.

The chain joins TRBV9 to TRBJ2-1; D may be TRBD2 (6 bases). V was shortened by 0 bases and J by 8 bases, with 18 bases between the two germline ends. The CDR3 covers 16 residues. Germline-derived CDR1 and CDR2 are SGDLS and YYNGEE. In nucleotides, the CDR3 is TGTGCCAGCAGCGTAGCCCTATGGGACTCATGGGATGAGCAGTTCTTC. Protein sequence: CASSVALWDSWDEQFF.

This clone was counted a single time. The chain has TRBV5-1 and TRBJ2-4; tentatively, D is TRBD1 or TRBD2 (5 bases each). Trimming removed 0 bases at V and 8 bases at J, with 9 bases between. CDR1 is SGHRS, CDR2 YFSETQ, per germline. This CDR3 comprises 13 residues. The CDR3 is CASSLEGTDIQYF. Here the CDR3 DNA reads TGCGCCAGCAGCTTGGAAGGGACGGACATTCAGTACTTC.

CDR3 DNA: TGTGCCAGCAGTGCTCTAGAACAAGAGACCCAGTACTTC. Protein product: CASSALEQETQYF. The chain links TRBV6-1 to TRBJ2-5; D remains unclear. V was trimmed by 4 bases and J by 2 bases, leaving 8 bases between them. This CDR3 has 13 residues. Germline V gene sequence: CDR1 MNHNS, CDR2 SASEGT.

CDR3 coding DNA: TGTGCCAGCAGCCAAGTAGCGGGAGGGCTCGCCTACGAGCAGTACTTC. Encoded protein: CASSQVAGGLAYEQYF. The rearrangement joins TRBV14 to TRBJ2-7; 11 bases line up with TRBD2. The CDR3 is 16 amino acids. Germline CDR1 SGHDN, CDR2 FVKESK. V gave up 1 base and J gave up 2 bases; unmatched junction bases: 4.

This clone was counted a single time. The genes are TRBV28 and TRBJ1-6; D not certain. Trimming took off 7 bases at V and 7 bases at J, with 11 bases between the two ends. The CDR3 covers 13 residues. From germline, CDR1 is MDHEN and CDR2 SYDVKM. The CDR3 sequence: CASKELHNSPLHF. The DNA of the CDR3 is TGTGCCAGCAAGGAGTTGCACAATTCACCCCTCCACTTT.

This chain uses TRBV5-1 with TRBJ2-1; 7 nucleotides line up with TRBD2. The CDR3 consists of 18 residues. J gave up 3 bases and V 4 bases, and 16 bases lay outside the gene matches. Germline-derived CDR1 and CDR2 are SGHRS and YFSETQ. In DNA form, the CDR3 reads TGCGCCAGCAGCAGAACCCCTAGCGGAGGGGCTGACTACAATGAGCAGTTCTTC. This gives the protein CASSRTPSGGADYNEQFF. The full variable domain, rest sourced from reference TRBV5-1 and TRBJ2-1, is KAGVTQTPRYLIKTRGQQVTLSCSPISGHRSVSWYQQTPGQGLQFLFEYFSETQRNKGNFPGRFSGRQFSNSRSEMNVSTLELGDSALYLCASSRTPSGGADYNEQFFGPGTRLTVL.

The chain combines TRBV5-4 with TRBJ2-7; D is undetermined. The CDR3 is 13 residues long. From germline, CDR1 is SGHNT and CDR2 YYREEE (reference sequence). V lost 1 base and J lost 0, with 5 bases in between. For the CDR3, the DNA is TGTGCCAGCAGCTTGCCGGCCTCCTACGAGCAGTACTTC. Translating it yields CASSLPASYEQYF.

This chain connects TRBV6-6 to TRBJ2-1; no reliable D call. Germline V gene lookup returns CDR1 MNHNY and CDR2 SVGAGI (reference sequence). This CDR3 has 13 amino acids. The V and J ends lost 2 bases and 5 bases respectively, with 7 bases between them. The CDR3 nucleotides read TGTGCCAGCAGTTACCCGGTCGACAATGAGCAGTTCTTC. It yields the protein CASSYPVDNEQFF.

V and J are TRBV5-1 and TRBJ1-1; perhaps TRBD1 as D (5 bases). The V end lost 0 bases, the J end lost 10 bases, and 16 bases lay between the germline ends. This CDR3 spans 14 amino acids. Germline CDR1 reads SGHRS; CDR2 reads YFSETQ. The chain's CDR3 is CASSLENGGELAFF. The CDR3 bases are TGCGCCAGCAGCTTGGAGAATGGAGGGGAGTTAGCTTTCTTT. Variable domain in full (rest from reference TRBV5-1 and TRBJ1-1): KAGVTQTPRYLIKTRGQQVTLSCSPISGHRSVSWYQQTPGQGLQFLFEYFSETQRNKGNFPGRFSGRQFSNSRSEMNVSTLELGDSALYLCASSLENGGELAFFGQGTRLTVV.

As DNA, the CDR3 is TGTGCCACTCATCCGGGACAGGGTCGCAATCAGCCCCAGCATTTT. Protein: CATHPGQGRNQPQHF. This rearrangement joins TRBV27 to TRBJ1-5; TRBD1 aligns across 9 bases. Trimming took 10 bases from V and 2 from J; bases not matched to a gene: 9. Per the germline V gene, CDR1 is MNHEY and CDR2 is SMNVEV (reference sequence). The CDR3 spans 15 residues.

The V call is TRBV20-1, the J call TRBJ2-5; D ambiguous. The CDR3 runs to 11 residues. Trimming cost V 0 bases and J 9 bases, with 8 bases left between them. The germline gives CDR1 DFQATT, CDR2 SNEGSKA (reference sequence). The CDR3 DNA follows: TGCAGTGCTAGAGATCGAATGGCCCAGTACTTC. Protein product: CSARDRMAQYF.

The chain joins TRBV18 to TRBJ2-3, with 8 bases identical to TRBD2. The length of the CDR3 is 19 residues. The germline V gene encodes CDR1 KGHSH and CDR2 LQKENI. V was pared by 3 bases and J by 2 bases, with 16 bases of the junction left unmatched. CDR3 protein: CASSPLKDGQRENTDTQYF. CDR3 sequence (DNA): TGTGCCAGCTCACCCCTCAAGGATGGTCAGCGGGAGAACACAGATACGCAGTATTTT.

V gene TRBV11-2 combines with J gene TRBJ2-7; D may match TRBD1 or TRBD2 (5 bases each). V lost 5 bases to trimming and J lost 5 bases, with 13 bases between them. This CDR3 has 13 amino acids. Germline loops: CDR1 SGHAT, CDR2 FQNNGV. CDR3 loop: CASSRERGHEQYF. Here the CDR3 DNA reads TGTGCCAGCAGCCGGGAAAGGGGCCACGAGCAGTACTTC.

This chain connects TRBV14 to TRBJ2-3; 8 nucleotides match TRBD2. The length of the CDR3 is 15 residues. Germline assignment: CDR1 SGHDN and CDR2 FVKESK. The V and J ends lost 3 bases and 5 bases, in that order; junction bases with no gene match: 7. The CDR3 protein is CASSQREVRVDTQYF. In DNA, the CDR3 is TGTGCCAGCAGCCAGCGGGAGGTCCGGGTAGATACGCAGTATTTT.